The entry that follows covers one T cell receptor (beta chain) sequence. This entry comes from a study of T cells in Graves' hyperthyroidism and ophthalmopathy. RNA transcripts served as the template for amplifying TCR beta CDR3 regions. A first-round RT-PCR of the TCR CDR3 used the HTBI primer set. TCRdb analysed the multiplex PCR reads with MiXCR anew, one entry per CDR3 protein. The sample yields around 720,000 distinct CDR3 sequences, 35% seen once. The CDR3 has 16 amino acids. With 0 bases removed from V and 6 bases from J, the gap between germline ends came to 18 bases. Germline loops: CDR1 SGHRS, CDR2 YFSETQ. The PBMCs had their origin in roughly 10 ml of fresh peripheral blood.

The chain couples TRBV5-1 to TRBJ1-2; a possible D gene is TRBD1 (5 bases). This sequence originates from a woman between 40 and 55 years old with Graves' hyperthyroidism. What was sequenced was blood. CDR3 in DNA: TGCGCCAGCAGCTTGGATGGGAGGGGAGTCATGAATGGCTACACCTTC. This gives the protein CASSLDGRGVMNGYTF.